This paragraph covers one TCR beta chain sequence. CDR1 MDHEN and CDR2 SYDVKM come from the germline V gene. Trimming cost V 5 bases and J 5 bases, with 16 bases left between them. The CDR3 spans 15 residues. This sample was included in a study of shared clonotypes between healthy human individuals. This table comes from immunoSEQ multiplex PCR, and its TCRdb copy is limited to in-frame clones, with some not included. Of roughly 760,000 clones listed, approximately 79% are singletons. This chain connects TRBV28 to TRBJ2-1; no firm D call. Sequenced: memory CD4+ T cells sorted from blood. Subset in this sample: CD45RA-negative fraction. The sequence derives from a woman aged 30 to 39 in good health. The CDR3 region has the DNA TGTGCCAGCAGTATCGCCGGGCATGTCAACAATGAGCAGTTCTTC. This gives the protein CASSIAGHVNNEQFF. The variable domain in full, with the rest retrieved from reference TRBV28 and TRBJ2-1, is DVKVTQSSRYLVKRTGEKVFLECVQDMDHENMFWYRQDPGLGLRLIYFSYDVKMKEKGDIPEGYSVSREKKERFSLILESASTNQTSMYLCASSIAGHVNNEQFFGPGTRLTVL.